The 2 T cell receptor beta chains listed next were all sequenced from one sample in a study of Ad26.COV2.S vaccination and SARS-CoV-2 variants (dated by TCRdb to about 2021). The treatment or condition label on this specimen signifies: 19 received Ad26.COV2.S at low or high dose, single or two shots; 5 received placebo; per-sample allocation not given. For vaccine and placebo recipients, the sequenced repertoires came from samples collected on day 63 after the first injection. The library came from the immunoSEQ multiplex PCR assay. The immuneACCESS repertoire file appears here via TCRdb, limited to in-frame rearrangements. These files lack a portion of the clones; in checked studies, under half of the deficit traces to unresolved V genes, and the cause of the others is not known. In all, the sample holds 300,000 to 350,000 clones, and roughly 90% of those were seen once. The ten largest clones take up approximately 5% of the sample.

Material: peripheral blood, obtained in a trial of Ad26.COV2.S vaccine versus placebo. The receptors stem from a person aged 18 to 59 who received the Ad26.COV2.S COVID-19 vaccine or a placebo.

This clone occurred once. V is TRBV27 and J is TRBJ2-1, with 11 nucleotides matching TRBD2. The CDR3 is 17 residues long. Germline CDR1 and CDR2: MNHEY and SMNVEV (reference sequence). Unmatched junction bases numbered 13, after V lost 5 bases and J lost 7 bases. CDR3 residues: CASSPWPTSGKGNEQFF. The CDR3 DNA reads TGTGCCAGCAGTCCTTGGCCGACTAGCGGGAAAGGTAATGAGCAGTTCTTC.

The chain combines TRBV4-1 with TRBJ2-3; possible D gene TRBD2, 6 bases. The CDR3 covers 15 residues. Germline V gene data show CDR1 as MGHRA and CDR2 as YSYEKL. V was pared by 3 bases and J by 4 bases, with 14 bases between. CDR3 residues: CASSHLAMGSDTQYF. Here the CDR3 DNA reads TGCGCCAGCAGCCACCTAGCGATGGGTTCAGATACGCAGTATTTT.